This T cell receptor (beta chain) was recorded in a study of identical twins. TCRdb ran MiXCR on the 5' RACE reads and lists one entry per CDR3 protein. The table has 1.5 million or so distinct CDR3 sequences, 32% seen once. The germline gives CDR1 GTSNPN, CDR2 SVGIG (reference sequence). The CDR3 is made up of 15 amino acids. The rearrangement joins TRBV30 to TRBJ2-4; D unclear. The J call may not be correct, given that the DNA end is closer to TRBJ2-7. This clonotype originated in a newborn girl in good health. The specimen sequenced was cord blood. CDR3 sequence: CAWSFGPGIRNEQYF. CDR3 coding DNA: TGTGCCTGGAGTTTTGGACCGGGCATTAGGAACGAGCAGTACTTC.